This paragraph reports one T cell receptor beta chain. No antigen is known for it. This sample stems from a study of cytomegalovirus exposure and HLA in healthy donors. Study as a whole: There were 75 million to 95 million unique TCRs (from HLA-typed donors) in an early data release.

Whole-study findings and limits: Follow-up analysis found HLA locus-dependent TCR association rates, highest for DRB1 and lowest for HLA-C. In a later analysis, at a false discovery rate of 0.05, about 15,000 TCR beta sequences were associated with HLA alleles. Investigators reported more than 150 TCR beta chains as tied to cytomegalovirus.

The study ran its PCR with 60 Vbeta and 13 Jbeta primers. The repertoire was sequenced with immunoSEQ multiplex PCR; TCRdb's copy has only in-frame clones and lacks some. The sample has approximately 220,000 clones, nearly 80% seen once. The sequenced material came from PBMCs. The sequence was collected from a male donor in good health and CMV-seronegative.

The CDR3 protein is CASSRGAHSGNTIYF. In DNA form, the CDR3 reads TGTGCCAGCTCGCGGGGGGCTCACTCTGGAAACACCATATATTTT. The chain is built from TRBV2 and TRBJ1-3, with D tentatively TRBD1 (6 bases). Trimming pared 8 bases from V and 0 bases from J, leaving 14 bases between. This CDR3 region has 15 residues. Looked up from germline, CDR1 is SNHLY and CDR2 is FYNNEI.